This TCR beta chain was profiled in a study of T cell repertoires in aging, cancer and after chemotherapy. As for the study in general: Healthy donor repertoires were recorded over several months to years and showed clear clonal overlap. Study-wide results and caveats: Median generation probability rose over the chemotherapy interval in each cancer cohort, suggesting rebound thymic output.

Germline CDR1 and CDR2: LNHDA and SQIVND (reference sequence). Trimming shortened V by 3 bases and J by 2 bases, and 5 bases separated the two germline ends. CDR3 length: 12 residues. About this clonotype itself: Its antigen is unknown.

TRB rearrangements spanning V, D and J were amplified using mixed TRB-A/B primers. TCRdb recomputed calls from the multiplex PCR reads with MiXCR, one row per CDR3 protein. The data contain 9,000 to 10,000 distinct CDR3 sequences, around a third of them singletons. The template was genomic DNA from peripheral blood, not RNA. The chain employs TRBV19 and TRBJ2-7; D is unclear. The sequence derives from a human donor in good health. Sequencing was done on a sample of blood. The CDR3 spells CASSMAPYEQYV. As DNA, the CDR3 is TGTGCCAGTAGTATGGCCCCCTACGAGCAGTACGTC.